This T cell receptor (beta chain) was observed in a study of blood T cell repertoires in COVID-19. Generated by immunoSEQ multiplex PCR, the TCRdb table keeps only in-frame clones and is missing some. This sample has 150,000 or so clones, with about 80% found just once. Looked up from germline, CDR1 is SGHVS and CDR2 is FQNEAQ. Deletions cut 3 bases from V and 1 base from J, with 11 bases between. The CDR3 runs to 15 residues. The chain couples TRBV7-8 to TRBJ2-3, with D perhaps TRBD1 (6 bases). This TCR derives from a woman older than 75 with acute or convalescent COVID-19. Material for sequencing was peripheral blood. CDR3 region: CASSFQGIGTDTQYF. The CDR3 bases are TGTGCCAGCAGCTTCCAGGGGATAGGCACAGATACGCAGTATTTT.